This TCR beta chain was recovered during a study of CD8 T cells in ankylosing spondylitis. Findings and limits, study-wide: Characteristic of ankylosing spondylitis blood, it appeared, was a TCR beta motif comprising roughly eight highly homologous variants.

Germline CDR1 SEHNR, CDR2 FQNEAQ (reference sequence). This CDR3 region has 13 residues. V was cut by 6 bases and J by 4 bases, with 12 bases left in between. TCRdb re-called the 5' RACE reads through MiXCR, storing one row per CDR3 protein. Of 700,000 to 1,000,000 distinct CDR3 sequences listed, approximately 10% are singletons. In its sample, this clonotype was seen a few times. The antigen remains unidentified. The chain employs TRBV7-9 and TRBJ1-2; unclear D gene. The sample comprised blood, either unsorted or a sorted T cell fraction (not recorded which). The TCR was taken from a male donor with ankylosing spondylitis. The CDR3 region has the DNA TGTGCCAGCAGGCCGGGTCCGTCCTATGGCTACACCTTC. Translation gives CASRPGPSYGYTF.